A single sample is the source of the 20 T cell receptor beta chains below, sequenced in a study of OX40 agonist ivuxolimab in advanced cancers. TCRdb keeps only in-frame clones here, not all; method: immunoSEQ multiplex PCR. The sample has roughly 15,000 clones, approximately 88% seen once. Sequencing was performed on CD4+ or CD8+ T cells sorted from blood, taken in a trial of the OX40 agonist ivuxolimab. These receptors all stem from an adult with an advanced solid tumor such as melanoma, head and neck, liver or kidney cancer.

The V gene is TRBV6-5, the J gene TRBJ1-1, with D possibly being TRBD1 (5 bases). This CDR3 region has 14 residues. Germline V gene lookup returns CDR1 MNHEY and CDR2 SVGAGI. Trimming cost V 1 base and J 8 bases, with 14 bases left between them. CDR3 DNA sequence: TGTGCCAGCAGTTACTTTGTCTCGACAGAGGAAGCTTTCTTT. This gives the protein CASSYFVSTEEAFF.

V gene TRBV19 combines with J gene TRBJ2-7; possibly TRBD2 for D (6 bases). Trimming removed 5 bases from V and 1 base from J, with 12 bases in between. The CDR3 runs to 14 residues. Per germline, CDR1 LNHDA and CDR2 SQIVND (reference sequence). This CDR3 reads CASSFGGKSYEQYF. CDR3 in DNA: TGTGCCAGTAGTTTCGGGGGAAAGTCCTACGAGCAGTACTTC.

The chain couples TRBV19 to TRBJ2-7; a weak D match, TRBD2 (5 bases). The CDR3 loop spans 13 amino acids. V gave up 8 bases and J gave up 3 bases, with 14 bases separating them. CDR1 LNHDA and CDR2 SQIVND come from the germline V gene (reference sequence). The CDR3 DNA reads as TGTGCCAGTTCCTATACTAGTCTCTACGAGCAGTACTTC. Translated: CASSYTSLYEQYF.

The chain recombines TRBV9 with TRBJ2-5; TRBD1 matches at 8 bases. Germline V gene lookup returns CDR1 SGDLS and CDR2 YYNGEE. The CDR3 totals 14 residues. Trimming removed 3 bases from V and 4 bases from J; junction bases left unmatched: 5. The CDR3 loop reads CASSGTGFGETQYF. The CDR3 nucleotides are TGTGCCAGCAGCGGGACAGGGTTTGGAGAGACCCAGTACTTC. The variable domain in full, with the rest retrieved from reference TRBV9 and TRBJ2-5, is DSGVTQTPKHLITATGQRVTLRCSPRSGDLSVYWYQQSLDQGLQFLIQYYNGEERAKGNILERFSAQQFPDLHSELNLSSLELGDSALYFCASSGTGFGETQYFGPGTRLLVL.

The chain carries TRBV29-1 and TRBJ2-2; D possibly corresponds to TRBD1 (6 bases). Per germline, CDR1 SQVTM and CDR2 ANQGSEA. The ends were cut back, 3 bases at V and 0 bases at J, with 11 bases in the middle. This CDR3 comprises 15 residues. The CDR3 coding sequence is TGCAGCGTTGAGGGGGCTCCTCCGAACACCGGGGAGCTGTTTTTT. Protein sequence: CSVEGAPPNTGELFF.

The chain combines TRBV29-1 with TRBJ1-1, with TRBD1 matching over 7 bases. From germline, CDR1 is SQVTM and CDR2 ANQGSEA. With 4 bases clipped from V and 11 bases from J, the junction kept 7 bases outside the gene matches. This CDR3 comprises 11 residues. This chain's CDR3 is CSVVGQGVAFF. As DNA, the CDR3 is TGCAGCGTTGTAGGGCAGGGGGTTGCTTTCTTT.

V and J are TRBV5-1 and TRBJ2-7; perhaps TRBD1 as D (5 bases). CDR1 and CDR2 from the germline V gene are SGHRS and YFSETQ. V was pared by 0 bases and J by 3 bases, with 16 bases between. The CDR3 sequence is 16 residues long. CDR3 bases: TGCGCCAGCAGCTTGGATTGGGGCCTGAGGAACTACGAGCAGTACTTC. Amino acid sequence: CASSLDWGLRNYEQYF.

V and J are TRBV29-1 and TRBJ2-7; tentatively, D is TRBD2 (6 bases). The germline V and J ends were trimmed by 7 bases and 7 bases, with 20 bases remaining between them. This CDR3 region has 13 residues. Germline V gives CDR1 SQVTM, CDR2 ANQGSEA. The CDR3 DNA reads as TGCAGCGCCATTTCCCTTGGGAGGTTGGAGCAGTACTTC. This codes for CSAISLGRLEQYF.

The chain has TRBV7-9 and TRBJ2-7; no firm D call. Trimming removed 8 bases from V and 5 bases from J, with 7 bases in between. The germline gives CDR1 SEHNR, CDR2 FQNEAQ (reference sequence). This CDR3 contains 10 residues. The DNA for the CDR3 is TGTGCCAGCGGGGTCGACGAGCAGTACTTC. It encodes CASGVDEQYF.

This chain connects TRBV13 to TRBJ2-7, with D perhaps matching TRBD2 (7 bases). Germline V gene sequence: CDR1 PRHDT, CDR2 FYEKMQ (reference sequence). V dropped 2 bases and J dropped 2 bases, with 13 bases sitting between them. This CDR3 has 15 amino acids. The CDR3 coding sequence is TGTGCCAGCAGCTTACGGGGGGCCAGGGCCTACGAGCAGTACTTC. Translating gives CASSLRGARAYEQYF.

The chain recombines TRBV9 with TRBJ2-4, with a tentative D call TRBD1 (6 bases). Germline assignment: CDR1 SGDLS and CDR2 YYNGEE. The CDR3 extends over 14 amino acids. The germline V and J ends were trimmed by 4 bases and 7 bases, with 15 bases remaining between them. CDR3 amino acids: CASSLGQGLNIQYF. The CDR3 DNA follows: TGTGCCAGCAGCCTTGGGCAGGGGTTGAACATTCAGTACTTC.

The V call is TRBV5-4, the J call TRBJ2-5; TRBD1 aligns across 7 bases. Per germline, CDR1 SGHNT and CDR2 YYREEE (reference sequence). This CDR3 spans 14 amino acids. J lost 2 bases, V lost 4 bases, and 5 bases had no gene match. The DNA for the CDR3 is TGTGCCAGCAGCACAGGGACAGTTCAAGAGACCCAGTACTTC. Its translation is CASSTGTVQETQYF.

The gene calls are TRBV4-3 and TRBJ1-4; 8 bases map to TRBD1. The V and J ends lost 3 bases and 4 bases, in that order; junction bases with no gene match: 10. The CDR3 consists of 17 residues. The germline V gene has CDR1 LGHNA and CDR2 YSLEER. The CDR3 protein is CASSHPQQGGFNEKLFF. The CDR3 DNA follows: TGCGCCAGCAGCCATCCACAACAGGGGGGCTTTAATGAAAAACTGTTTTTT.

This clone occurred once. The chain carries TRBV7-2 and TRBJ2-4, with D perhaps TRBD1 (5 bases). V shed 1 base and J shed 3 bases, with 19 bases lying between them. The CDR3 is 18 residues long. Looked up from germline, CDR1 is SGHTA and CDR2 is FQGNSA. This CDR3 is CASSLGAGNGMLKNIQYF. The DNA for the CDR3 is TGTGCCAGCAGCTTAGGGGCAGGGAACGGTATGCTCAAAAACATTCAGTACTTC.

This clone was observed many times. The chain carries TRBV2 and TRBJ1-2, with 10 nucleotides matching TRBD1. Germline CDR1 is SNHLY and CDR2 is FYNNEI. Trimming cost V 3 bases and J 3 bases; bases outside gene matches: 4. The CDR3 totals 15 residues. The CDR3 nucleotides are TGTGCCAGCAGTGACGGACAGGGGGTCGACTATGGCTACACCTTC. This encodes CASSDGQGVDYGYTF.

The V call is TRBV5-1, the J call TRBJ1-4, with unresolved D. Germline-derived CDR1 and CDR2 are SGHRS and YFSETQ. CDR3 length equals 14 residues. Trimming cost V 4 bases and J 5 bases, with 12 bases left between them. The CDR3 DNA is TGCGCCAGCAGCCCATGGCAGCACAATGAAAAACTGTTTTTT. Amino acid sequence: CASSPWQHNEKLFF.

The chain combines TRBV7-9 with TRBJ1-2; 7 bases map to TRBD1. Germline CDR1 and CDR2: SEHNR and FQNEAQ (reference sequence). The V gene end was trimmed by 2 bases and the J gene end by 3 bases; junction bases not matched to a gene: 6. The CDR3 has 15 amino acids. The DNA for the CDR3 is TGTGCCAGCAGCTTACGGGACAGAAACTACTATGGCTACACCTTC. It translates to CASSLRDRNYYGYTF.

The J gene is TRBJ2-2, the V gene TRBV18, with TRBD2 identical over 9 bases. Germline loops: CDR1 KGHSH, CDR2 LQKENI. The J segment lost 4 bases and the V segment lost 5 bases, leaving 32 bases of the junction unmatched. The CDR3 extends over 24 amino acids. The CDR3 sequence: CASSSTAPTFFSGSGLRGTGELFF. The CDR3 DNA is TGTGCCAGCTCATCGACGGCCCCGACTTTTTTTAGCGGGAGCGGACTACGGGGCACCGGGGAGCTGTTTTTT.

V usage is TRBV7-9 and J usage is TRBJ2-3; D is unclear. The CDR3 contains 13 residues. CDR1 and CDR2 (germline): SEHNR, FQNEAQ (reference sequence). Trimming cost V 6 bases and J 6 bases, with 13 bases left between them. CDR3 coding DNA: TGTGCCAGCAGTACGGAGTGGGGTGATACGCAGTATTTT. Amino acid sequence: CASSTEWGDTQYF.

The V gene is TRBV9, the J gene TRBJ1-3; the D is unclear. The germline V gene encodes CDR1 SGDLS and CDR2 YYNGEE. This CDR3 has 15 amino acids. Trimming shortened V by 3 bases and J by 4 bases, and 14 bases separated the two germline ends. The CDR3 is CASSGASGSGNTIYF. CDR3 nucleotides: TGTGCCAGCAGCGGAGCTTCGGGTTCCGGAAACACCATATATTTT.